This entry lists 14 T cell receptor beta chains sequenced from one sample in a study of T cells after yellow fever vaccination. TCRdb ran MiXCR on the 5' RACE reads and lists one entry per CDR3 protein. The sample includes 450,000 to 600,000 distinct CDR3 sequences, 13% seen only once; the top ten take about an eighth. Here the sequenced sample was PBMCs, taken on the day of the yellow fever booster vaccination. These TCRs come from a young man who received the YFV17D yellow fever vaccine.

This chain connects TRBV12-3 or TRBV12-4 to TRBJ2-7; maybe TRBD1 (6 bases). This CDR3 has 14 residues. The ends were cut back, 3 bases at V and 5 bases at J, with 14 bases in the middle. In nucleotides, the CDR3 is TGTGCCAGCAGTTTCTCTTCAGGGGACCACGAGCAGTACTTC. Amino acids: CASSFSSGDHEQYF.

This clonotype showed up many times. V and J are TRBV5-6 and TRBJ2-7; the match to TRBD1 covers 8 bases. This CDR3 comprises 15 residues. Germline CDR1 is SGHDT and CDR2 is YYEEEE. V shed 0 bases, J shed 2 bases, and the junction held 4 bases outside the gene matches. CDR3 amino acids: CASSLAVRGPYEQYF. The DNA of the CDR3 is TGTGCCAGCAGCTTGGCCGTCAGGGGGCCCTACGAGCAGTACTTC.

The chain combines TRBV27 with TRBJ2-5; D might be TRBD1 (5 bases). The V end lost 5 bases, the J end lost 5 bases, and 15 bases lay between the germline ends. The CDR3 extends over 14 amino acids. Germline V gene data show CDR1 as MNHEY and CDR2 as SMNVEV (reference sequence). CDR3 nucleotide sequence: TGTGCCAGCAGTCCACCAGGGTATTCGGAGACCCAGTACTTC. Its protein product is CASSPPGYSETQYF.

This clonotype was seen a few times. The chain couples TRBV10-3 to TRBJ2-1, with 8 nucleotides matching TRBD2. Germline V gene sequence: CDR1 ENHRY, CDR2 SYGVKD. This CDR3 has 14 residues. V lost 8 bases to trimming and J lost 6 bases; unmatched junction nucleotides: 9. The CDR3 is CAIEGSGSLNEQFF. The CDR3 nucleotides are TGTGCCATCGAGGGCAGCGGGAGTCTCAATGAGCAGTTCTTC.

This rearrangement joins TRBV12-3 or TRBV12-4 to TRBJ2-7; a possible D gene is TRBD1 (6 bases). V shed 5 bases and J shed 3 bases, with 14 bases lying between them. The CDR3 has 14 amino acids. In DNA, the CDR3 is TGTGCCAGCAGTCTCGGGACAAGAGACTACGAGCAGTACTTC. Its protein product is CASSLGTRDYEQYF.

Points on this clonotype: At one end, the junction sequence differs from germline, possibly due to a read error. The chain has TRBV27 and TRBJ2-1; TRBD2 matches at 12 bases. This CDR3 comprises 15 residues. Per germline, CDR1 MNHEY and CDR2 SMNVEV (reference sequence). The DNA of the CDR3 is TGCGCCAGCAACCCTAGCGGGAGGGCCGTGGGTGAGCAGTTCTTC. Protein: CASNPSGRAVGEQFF.

The gene calls are TRBV6-1 and TRBJ1-2; D unclear. Germline V lookup: CDR1 MNHNS, CDR2 SASEGT. There are 15 residues in the CDR3. Trimming removed 2 bases from V and 4 bases from J, with 14 bases in between. The CDR3 DNA sequence: TGTGCCAGCAGTGAATCCCGGCAGGTCCTCTATGGCTACACCTTC. Its translation is CASSESRQVLYGYTF.

This clonotype was counted between two and nine times. The chain employs TRBV5-1 and TRBJ2-7; D is ambiguous. V was shortened by 4 bases and J by 1 base, with 12 bases between the two germline ends. The CDR3 loop spans 14 amino acids. Germline V gives CDR1 SGHRS, CDR2 YFSETQ. In DNA form, the CDR3 reads TGCGCCAGCAGCCCGGACCCCCAGTCCTACGAGCAGTACTTC. This translates into CASSPDPQSYEQYF. The full variable domain, with the rest looked up from reference TRBV5-1 and TRBJ2-7, is KAGVTQTPRYLIKTRGQQVTLSCSPISGHRSVSWYQQTPGQGLQFLFEYFSETQRNKGNFPGRFSGRQFSNSRSEMNVSTLELGDSALYLCASSPDPQSYEQYFGPGTRLTVT.

This clonotype has only a few counts. The genes are TRBV20-1 and TRBJ2-5; tentatively, D is TRBD1 (5 bases). This CDR3 comprises 13 residues. The ends were cut back, 4 bases at V and 1 base at J, with 10 bases in the middle. The germline CDR1 and CDR2 sequences are DFQATT and SNEGSKA (reference sequence). The CDR3: CSATGRGQETQYF. The CDR3 region has the DNA TGCAGTGCTACCGGAAGGGGCCAAGAGACCCAGTACTTC.

The chain recombines TRBV7-2 with TRBJ1-1; D is uncertain. Germline lookup yields CDR1 SGHTA and CDR2 FQGNSA. The CDR3 consists of 14 residues. V was clipped by 3 bases and J by 1 base, with 9 bases between them. The CDR3 DNA sequence: TGTGCCAGCAGCTTCAGCACAGAGAACACTGAAGCTTTCTTT. Translating it yields CASSFSTENTEAFF.

This clonotype was observed a few times. The rearrangement uses TRBV2 and TRBJ2-3, with 8 bases aligning to TRBD1. The CDR3 runs 13 residues. In germline, CDR1 is SNHLY, CDR2 FYNNEI. V lost 8 bases, J lost 2 bases, and 3 bases stayed unmatched. The CDR3 bases are TGTGCCAGCCCGGGACAGGCCACAGATACGCAGTATTTT. This sequence encodes CASPGQATDTQYF.

The rearrangement joins TRBV5-1 to TRBJ2-1, with 11 bases identical to TRBD2. The germline V gene encodes CDR1 SGHRS and CDR2 YFSETQ. Trimming took 1 base from V and 12 from J; bases not matched to a gene: 9. This CDR3 contains 15 residues. CDR3 in DNA: TGCGCCAGCAGCTTGAGCGCACTAGCGGGAGTTGGGCAGTTCTTC. The encoded protein is CASSLSALAGVGQFF.

In its sample, this clonotype was seen many times. This chain connects TRBV7-9 to TRBJ1-4, with D uncertain. There are 15 residues in the CDR3. V lost 2 bases and J lost 5, with 12 bases in between. Per the germline V gene, CDR1 is SEHNR and CDR2 is FQNEAQ (reference sequence). For the CDR3, the DNA is TGTGCCAGCAGCTTATTTGGGGAGGAGAATGAAAAACTGTTTTTT. Protein: CASSLFGEENEKLFF.

The chain recombines TRBV20-1 with TRBJ2-7, with a tentative D call TRBD2 (5 bases). The CDR3 sequence is 15 residues long. Germline V gene sequence: CDR1 DFQATT, CDR2 SNEGSKA (reference sequence). V lost 6 bases and J 0 bases, leaving 18 bases between the germline ends. Here the CDR3 reads CSAPPLRTHSYEQYF. The CDR3 DNA sequence: TGCAGTGCCCCTCCCTTGCGGACTCACTCCTACGAGCAGTACTTC.